The 24 T cell receptor beta chains reported below all come from one sample, sequenced in a study of identical twins (dated by TCRdb to the mid-2010s). Libraries were made using 5' RACE. TCRdb names Illumina HiSeq 2000 as the instrument used. Using fastp trimming at Q25 and MiXCR clonotype assembly, TCRdb reanalyzed the public sequencing data and kept in-frame beta chains. CDR3 protein sequences are deduplicated, and each keeps its most common genes and DNA. The sample table records under 500,000 distinct CDR3 sequences; about 13% of these occur just once. The ten largest clones take up approximately 0.9% of the sample. The same sample was also used in a study of yellow fever vaccine responses in identical twins.

The sequenced material came from CD4+ T cells sorted from blood. These TCRs come from a woman between 18 and 29 years old in good health.

The rearrangement links TRBV5-1 to TRBJ2-1; no clear D gene. Trimming shortened V by 4 bases and J by 6 bases, and 14 bases separated the two germline ends. CDR3 size: 14 residues. In germline, CDR1 is SGHRS, CDR2 YFSETQ. The CDR3 loop reads CASSPLLSVNEQFF. In nucleotides, the CDR3 is TGCGCCAGCAGCCCCCTGTTGTCGGTCAATGAGCAGTTCTTC.

This clonotype was recorded a few times. This chain links TRBV7-3 with TRBJ2-3; 7 bases fit TRBD2. This CDR3 comprises 15 residues. Trimming took 0 bases from V and 2 from J; bases not matched to a gene: 2. Germline V gene data show CDR1 as SGHTA and CDR2 as FQGTGA. CDR3 sequence: CASSLTGTITDTQYF. In DNA form, the CDR3 reads TGTGCCAGCAGCTTAACAGGGACTATCACAGATACGCAGTATTTT.

This clonotype came up a few times. The chain links TRBV28 to TRBJ2-2; tentative D call: TRBD1 (6 bases). Germline V gives CDR1 MDHEN, CDR2 SYDVKM. The CDR3 consists of 17 residues. Trimming cost V 3 bases and J 1 base, with 15 bases left between them. CDR3 bases: TGTGCCAGCAGTTTTTTATGGGGGCTAGAGAACACCGGGGAGCTGTTTTTT. Its translation is CASSFLWGLENTGELFF.

J is TRBJ1-5 and V is TRBV5-1; 7 bases map to TRBD1. The CDR3 loop spans 14 amino acids. With V trimmed by 3 bases and J by 2 bases, 2 bases remained unmatched. Germline lookup yields CDR1 SGHRS and CDR2 YFSETQ. Written as DNA, the CDR3 is TGCGCCAGCAGCTACCAGGGGGGCAATCAGCCCCAGCATTTT. Translation gives CASSYQGGNQPQHF.

This clonotype was counted between two and nine times. V and J are TRBV20-1 and TRBJ2-7, with TRBD2 matching over 8 bases. Unmatched junction bases numbered 5, after V lost 3 bases and J lost 4 bases. The CDR3 spans 13 residues. In germline, CDR1 is DFQATT, CDR2 SNEGSKA (reference sequence). The CDR3 region has the DNA TGCAGTGCTAGGCATCGACTAGCGTACGAGCAGTACTTC. Protein: CSARHRLAYEQYF.

The J gene is TRBJ2-1, the V gene TRBV6-2 or TRBV6-3; no definite D call. V was pared by 5 bases and J by 8 bases, with 13 bases between. Germline loops: CDR1 MNHEY, CDR2 SVGEGT. The CDR3 is made up of 13 amino acids. CDR3 amino acids: CASSGLLLHEQFF. The DNA of the CDR3 is TGTGCCAGCAGTGGCCTACTTCTCCATGAGCAGTTCTTC.

This clonotype has only a few counts. This chain's CDR3 is CASSPPQGALNSPLHF. The CDR3 coding sequence is TGTGCCAGCTCACCTCCCCAGGGGGCCCTTAATTCACCCCTCCACTTT. The chain recombines TRBV18 with TRBJ1-6; 8 positions match TRBD1. V lost 3 bases and J lost 6; bases outside the gene matches: 7. Germline values: CDR1 KGHSH, CDR2 LQKENI. The CDR3 consists of 16 residues.

This clonotype showed up just a few times. This chain connects TRBV25-1 to TRBJ2-1; D gene unclear. V lost 2 bases and J lost 0, with 11 bases in between. CDR1 is MGHDK, CDR2 SYGVNS, per germline. This CDR3 contains 16 residues. CDR3 region: CASSEQTPSSYNEQFF. The CDR3, as DNA: TGTGCCAGCAGTGAACAAACTCCTAGCTCCTACAATGAGCAGTTCTTC.

V usage is TRBV20-1 and J usage is TRBJ2-3; TRBD2 aligns across 7 bases. The CDR3 extends over 14 amino acids. Germline V gives CDR1 DFQATT, CDR2 SNEGSKA (reference sequence). V shed 1 base and J 6 bases; nucleotides not matched to a gene: 7. The chain's CDR3 is CSARGTSFPDTQYF. As DNA, the CDR3 is TGCAGTGCTAGAGGGACTAGTTTCCCGGATACGCAGTATTTT.

This clonotype was recorded a few times. The chain recombines TRBV6-2 or TRBV6-3 with TRBJ2-7; 7 nucleotides align to TRBD2. The CDR3 extends over 15 amino acids. CDR1 is MNHEY and CDR2 is SVGEGT in the germline V gene. Losses at the gene ends were 4 bases for V and 4 bases for J; bases not matched to a gene: 10. The CDR3 DNA is TGTGCCAGCAGTTCCCCTGCAGCGGGGTTATACGAGCAGTACTTC. Translating it yields CASSSPAAGLYEQYF.

A remark on this clonotype: This sequence may be a read error, since a much larger clone differs from it by one base. V usage is TRBV6-1 and J usage is TRBJ1-1; unclear D gene. Germline CDR1 is MNHNS and CDR2 is SASEGT. V was clipped by 7 bases and J by 0 bases, with 3 bases between them. CDR3 length: 11 amino acids. The CDR3 DNA is TGTGCCAGCAAACTGAACACTGAAGCTTTCTTT. Protein: CASKLNTEAFF.

The J gene is TRBJ2-7, the V gene TRBV7-8; D possibly corresponds to TRBD2 (5 bases). V shed 2 bases and J shed 5 bases, with 13 bases lying between them. The CDR3 is 14 residues long. Germline CDR1 SGHVS, CDR2 FQNEAQ. The CDR3, as DNA: TGTGCCAGCAGCTTAAGGGAGTCTGGCAACGAGCAGTACTTC. Its translation is CASSLRESGNEQYF.

This clonotype appeared a few times. The chain employs TRBV12-3 or TRBV12-4 and TRBJ2-1; TRBD2 is a possible D gene (5 bases). CDR3 size: 13 residues. Trimming removed 7 bases at V and 7 bases at J, with 14 bases between. CDR3 protein: CASTSPSLNEQFF. CDR3 DNA sequence: TGTGCCAGCACTTCGCCTAGCCTTAATGAGCAGTTCTTC.

This clonotype was recorded a few times. The chain combines TRBV5-1 with TRBJ2-1; 7 nucleotides agree with TRBD1. Germline V gives CDR1 SGHRS, CDR2 YFSETQ. CDR3 length: 14 amino acids. Trimming took 2 bases from V and 3 from J; bases not matched to a gene: 2. In DNA, the CDR3 is TGCGCCAGCAGCTTCAGACAGGGCTACAATGAGCAGTTCTTC. It codes for CASSFRQGYNEQFF.

The V call is TRBV20-1, the J call TRBJ2-7; 7 nucleotides line up with TRBD2. Germline V lookup: CDR1 DFQATT, CDR2 SNEGSKA (reference sequence). V lost 1 base and J lost 0; bases outside the gene matches: 6. This CDR3 comprises 15 residues. CDR3 nucleotide sequence: TGCAGTGCTAGAGTAATCGGGGGGTCCTCCTACGAGCAGTACTTC. Translated: CSARVIGGSSYEQYF.

The rearrangement links TRBV6-5 to TRBJ2-2, with D possibly matching TRBD1 (5 bases). The CDR3 extends over 16 amino acids. V was pared by 2 bases and J by 1 base, with 11 bases between. Germline loops: CDR1 MNHEY, CDR2 SVGAGI. The CDR3 reads CASSYNRIGNTGELFF. CDR3 DNA: TGTGCCAGCAGTTACAACAGGATCGGGAACACCGGGGAGCTGTTTTTT.

The rearrangement uses TRBV9 and TRBJ2-2; no reliable D call. The CDR3 contains 13 residues. The V and J ends lost 0 bases and 9 bases respectively, with 9 bases between them. CDR1 and CDR2 from the germline V gene are SGDLS and YYNGEE. The chain's CDR3 is CASSVDYRRELFF. CDR3 coding DNA: TGTGCCAGCAGCGTAGATTACCGCAGGGAGCTGTTTTTT.

This clonotype has a count of ten or more. The genes are TRBV5-1 and TRBJ2-1; D may be TRBD1 (5 bases). V dropped 4 bases and J dropped 0 bases, with 11 bases sitting between them. The CDR3 is 15 residues long. In germline, CDR1 is SGHRS, CDR2 YFSETQ. CDR3 in amino acids: CASSARQSSYNEQFF. DNA of the CDR3: TGCGCCAGCAGCGCCCGACAGAGCTCCTACAATGAGCAGTTCTTC.

The table lists this clonotype with many counts. The chain couples TRBV29-1 to TRBJ2-2; the match to TRBD1 covers 9 bases. V lost 7 bases, J lost 3 bases, and 6 bases stayed unmatched. Germline V gives CDR1 SQVTM, CDR2 ANQGSEA. The CDR3 is 14 amino acids. CDR3 nucleotide sequence: TGCAGCGCCGGGACAGGGTCGGACACCGGGGAGCTGTTTTTT. Protein: CSAGTGSDTGELFF.

The J gene is TRBJ2-7, the V gene TRBV14; 8 nucleotides agree with TRBD1. V was clipped by 4 bases and J by 4 bases; unmatched bases: 3. The CDR3 is made up of 13 amino acids. Germline assignment: CDR1 SGHDN and CDR2 FVKESK. The chain's CDR3 is CASSPDRVYEQYF. The DNA of the CDR3 is TGTGCCAGCAGCCCGGACAGGGTATACGAGCAGTACTTC.

This clonotype has ten or more counts. Written as DNA, the CDR3 is TGTGCCAGCAGTCGCGACAGATATCAGCCCCAGCATTTT. Encoded protein: CASSRDRYQPQHF. The chain is built from TRBV12-3 or TRBV12-4 and TRBJ1-5; a weak D match, TRBD1 (5 bases). Trimming took off 5 bases at V and 5 bases at J, with 10 bases between the two ends. This CDR3 contains 13 residues.

This clonotype came up a few times. The chain joins TRBV11-1 to TRBJ2-5; the D gene is possibly TRBD1 (6 bases). This CDR3 is 19 amino acids long. CDR1 SGHAT and CDR2 FQDESV come from the germline V gene (reference sequence). The germline V and J ends were trimmed by 5 bases and 3 bases, with 28 bases remaining between them. The CDR3: CASSTNRGGFWRTKETQYF. CDR3 DNA sequence: TGTGCCAGCAGCACCAATCGAGGGGGTTTTTGGCGTACTAAAGAGACCCAGTACTTC.

This clonotype was counted between two and nine times. V usage is TRBV20-1 and J usage is TRBJ2-3, with D hard to call. CDR1 DFQATT and CDR2 SNEGSKA come from the germline V gene (reference sequence). V dropped 6 bases and J dropped 4 bases, with 14 bases sitting between them. This CDR3 has 13 residues. The CDR3 region has the DNA TGCAGTGCAGGGCCCAACCTCGCAGATACGCAGTATTTT. This gives the protein CSAGPNLADTQYF.

This clonotype was observed at least ten times. The chain combines TRBV5-1 with TRBJ2-7; 9 nucleotides align to TRBD1. The J segment lost 4 bases and the V segment lost 3 bases, leaving 5 bases of the junction unmatched. From germline, CDR1 is SGHRS and CDR2 YFSETQ. This CDR3 is built from 14 residues. DNA for the CDR3: TGCGCCAGCAGCTCGGGACAGGGAGGGTACGAGCAGTACTTC. It yields the protein CASSSGQGGYEQYF.